This T cell receptor (beta chain) is drawn from a study of cytomegalovirus exposure and HLA in healthy donors. General study findings and limits: Near-uniform donor sequencing depth was presumed by presence/absence analyses.

About this clone itself: Its target is not known.

Germline V lookup: CDR1 SGHRS, CDR2 YFSETQ. The CDR3 has 14 amino acids. Trimming took 0 bases from V and 8 from J, leaving 11 bases between them. Vbeta (60) and Jbeta (13) primers were used in the PCR. The data were produced by immunoSEQ multiplex PCR, yet TCRdb's version contains in-frame clones alone and is incomplete. The sample contains about 94,000 clones, about 62% of which appear only once. This TCR was sampled from a man younger than 40 in good health and CMV-seronegative. Sequencing input: PBMCs. The chain uses TRBV5-1 and TRBJ1-4, with D unclear. The CDR3 spells CASSLVEGYEKLFF. In nucleotides, the CDR3 is TGCGCCAGCAGCTTGGTGGAGGGTTACGAAAAACTGTTTTTT.